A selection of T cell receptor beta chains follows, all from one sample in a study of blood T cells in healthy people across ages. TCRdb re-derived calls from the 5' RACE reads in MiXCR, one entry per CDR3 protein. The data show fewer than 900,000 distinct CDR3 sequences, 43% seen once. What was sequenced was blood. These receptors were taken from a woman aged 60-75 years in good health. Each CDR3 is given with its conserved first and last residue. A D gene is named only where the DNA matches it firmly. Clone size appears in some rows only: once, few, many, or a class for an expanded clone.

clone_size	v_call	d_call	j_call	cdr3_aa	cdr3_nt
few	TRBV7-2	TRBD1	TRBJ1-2	CASSLRDSLLGYTF	TGTGCCAGCAGCTTAAGGGACAGCCTTCTTGGCTACACCTTC
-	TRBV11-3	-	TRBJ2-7	CASSRVGRDEQYF	TGTGCCAGCAGTCGAGTGGGCAGGGACGAGCAGTACTTC
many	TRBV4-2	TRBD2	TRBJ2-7	CASSQDSSGTRVAEQYF	TGTGCCAGCAGCCAAGATAGTAGCGGGACTAGGGTTGCGGAGCAGTACTTC
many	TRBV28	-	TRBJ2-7	CASSTIPTEGLEQYF	TGTGCCAGCAGTACTATTCCTACGGAGGGTCTGGAGCAGTACTTC
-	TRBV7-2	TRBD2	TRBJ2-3	CASSLASGREYTQYF	TGTGCCAGCAGCTTAGCTAGCGGGAGGGAATATACGCAGTATTTT
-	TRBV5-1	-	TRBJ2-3	CASSPQVDSTDTQYF	TGCGCCAGCAGCCCGCAGGTGGATAGCACAGATACGCAGTATTTT
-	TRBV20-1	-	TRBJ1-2	CSARDMEETGGYTF	TGCAGTGCTAGAGATATGGAGGAAACTGGTGGCTACACCTTC
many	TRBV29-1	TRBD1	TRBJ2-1	CSAEGGQGSKGLSYNEQFF	TGCAGCGCCGAAGGGGGACAGGGCTCTAAGGGGCTCTCCTACAATGAGCAGTTCTTC
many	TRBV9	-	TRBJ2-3	CASSFGRISTDTQYF	TGTGCCAGCAGCTTCGGACGGATTAGCACAGATACGCAGTATTTT
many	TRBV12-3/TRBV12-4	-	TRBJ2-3	CASSLGTGSTDTQYF	TGTGCCAGCAGCTTAGGGACGGGTAGCACAGATACGCAGTATTTT
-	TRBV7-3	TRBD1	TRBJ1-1	CASRPNRGSTEAFF	TGTGCCAGCAGGCCAAACAGGGGATCTACTGAAGCTTTCTTT
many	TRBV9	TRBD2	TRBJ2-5	CASSPSGTRFRETQYF	TGTGCCAGCAGCCCAAGTGGGACTAGGTTCAGGGAGACCCAGTACTTC
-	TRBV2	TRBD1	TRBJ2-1	CASSIDRGRSYNEQFF	TGTGCCAGCAGTATCGACAGGGGAAGGTCCTACAATGAGCAGTTCTTC
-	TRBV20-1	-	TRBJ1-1	CSARGSYTEAFF	TGCAGTGCTAGGGGATCGTACACTGAAGCTTTCTTT
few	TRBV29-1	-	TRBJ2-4	CSVEDDGGTKNIQYF	TGCAGCGTTGAAGATGACGGGGGAACCAAAAACATTCAGTACTTC
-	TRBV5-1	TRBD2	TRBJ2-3	CASSLLAGGQGDTQYF	TGCGCCAGCAGCTTACTAGCGGGGGGCCAGGGAGATACGCAGTATTTT
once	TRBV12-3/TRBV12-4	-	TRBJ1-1	CASTTRGCEAFF	TGTGCCAGTACCACACGGGGATGTGAAGCTTTCTTT
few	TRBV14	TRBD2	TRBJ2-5	CASSQDPRTSGSLGETQYF	TGTGCCAGCAGCCAAGATCCGAGGACTAGCGGGAGTCTCGGGGAGACCCAGTACTTC
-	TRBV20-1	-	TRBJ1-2	CSAKTPDGYTF	TGCAGTGCTAAGACACCAGATGGCTACACCTTC
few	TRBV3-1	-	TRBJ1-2	CASSQAGLSNYGYTF	TGTGCCAGCAGCCAAGCAGGGTTGTCGAACTATGGCTACACCTTC
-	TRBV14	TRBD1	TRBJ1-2	CASSHNRGRLDYGYTF	TGTGCCAGCAGCCACAACAGGGGGCGTTTGGACTATGGCTACACCTTC
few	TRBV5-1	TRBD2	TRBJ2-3	CASSSGTSGATDTQYF	TGCGCCAGCAGCTCCGGGACTAGCGGGGCAACAGATACGCAGTATTTT
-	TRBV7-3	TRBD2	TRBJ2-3	CASSLSGGRRDTQYF	TGTGCCAGCAGCTTAAGTGGCGGGAGACGAGATACGCAGTATTTT
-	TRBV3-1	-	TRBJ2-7	CASSQDLRGQYF	TGTGCCAGCAGCCAAGATCTTCGGGGGCAGTACTTC
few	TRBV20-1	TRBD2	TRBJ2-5	CSARVWLAAQETQYF	TGCAGTGCTAGAGTCTGGCTAGCGGCCCAAGAGACCCAGTACTTC
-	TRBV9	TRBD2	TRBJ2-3	CASSLDGLAGVDTQYF	TGTGCCAGCAGCTTAGATGGGCTAGCGGGGGTAGATACGCAGTATTTT
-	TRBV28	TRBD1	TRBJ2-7	CASSLSTGRSYEQYF	TGTGCCAGCAGTCTATCGACAGGGCGATCCTACGAGCAGTACTTC
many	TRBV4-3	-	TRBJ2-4	CASSQVEGQGGNIQYF	TGCGCCAGCAGCCAAGTTGAAGGGCAGGGAGGAAACATTCAGTACTTC
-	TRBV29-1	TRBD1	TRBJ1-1	CSVRQGTPNTEAFF	TGCAGCGTCCGACAGGGTACCCCGAACACTGAAGCTTTCTTT
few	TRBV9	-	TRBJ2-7	CASSGTGSPYEQYF	TGTGCCAGCAGCGGTACAGGGTCCCCCTACGAGCAGTACTTC
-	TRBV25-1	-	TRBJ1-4	CASSPSGRANEKLFF	TGTGCCAGCAGCCCCAGTGGCAGGGCTAATGAAAAACTGTTTTTT
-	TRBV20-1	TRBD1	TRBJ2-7	CSAIAWDRSYEQYF	TGCAGTGCTATTGCGTGGGACAGATCCTACGAGCAGTACTTC
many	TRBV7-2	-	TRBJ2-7	CASSPGLNEQYF	TGTGCCAGCAGCCCCGGACTAAACGAGCAGTACTTC
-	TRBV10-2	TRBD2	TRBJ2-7	CASNWNGGSDEQYF	TGCGCCAGCAATTGGAACGGGGGGTCGGACGAGCAGTACTTC
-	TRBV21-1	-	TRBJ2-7	CASSKVDNSYEQYF	TGTGCCAGCAGCAAAGTGGACAACTCCTACGAGCAGTACTTC
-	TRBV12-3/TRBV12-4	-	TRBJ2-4	CASSFNQPGVRNIQYF	TGTGCCAGCAGTTTTAACCAGCCAGGGGTGAGAAACATTCAGTACTTC
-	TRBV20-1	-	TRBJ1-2	CSAPETGTYGYTF	TGCAGTGCCCCTGAAACAGGGACCTATGGCTACACCTTC
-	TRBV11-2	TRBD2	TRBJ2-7	CASSPRTSGIHYEQYF	TGTGCCAGCAGCCCTAGGACTAGCGGGATTCACTACGAGCAGTACTTC
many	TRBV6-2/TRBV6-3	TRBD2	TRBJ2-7	CASRPRTSGSSYEQYF	TGTGCCAGCAGACCCCGGACTAGCGGGAGCTCCTACGAGCAGTACTTC
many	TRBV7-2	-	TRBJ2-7	CASSPIATPYYEQYF	TGTGCCAGCAGCCCAATCGCTACTCCGTACTACGAGCAGTACTTC
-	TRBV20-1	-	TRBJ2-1	CSAPLRDYEQFF	TGCAGTGCTCCCCTGCGGGACTATGAGCAGTTCTTC
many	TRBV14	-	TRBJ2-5	CASSQDWQETQYF	TGTGCCAGCAGCCAAGATTGGCAAGAGACCCAGTACTTC
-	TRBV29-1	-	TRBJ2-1	CSVVGSSGGAYNEQFF	TGCAGCGTTGTGGGATCAAGCGGAGGGGCCTACAATGAGCAGTTCTTC
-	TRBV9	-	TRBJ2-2	CASTGVLNTGELFF	TGTGCCAGCACCGGAGTGTTGAACACCGGGGAGCTGTTTTTT
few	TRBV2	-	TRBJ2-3	CASSLDTLSNTQYF	TGTGCCAGCAGTCTGGACACCCTAAGTAATACGCAGTATTTT
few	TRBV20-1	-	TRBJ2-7	CSAPLNLGAPISSYEQYF	TGCAGTGCCCCTTTGAACTTGGGCGCCCCTATAAGCTCCTACGAGCAGTACTTC
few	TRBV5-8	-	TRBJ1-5	CASSLGAVSNQPQHF	TGTGCCAGCAGCTTGGGGGCTGTGAGCAATCAGCCCCAGCATTTT
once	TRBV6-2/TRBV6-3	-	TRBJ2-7	CASSKSLSYEQYF	TGTGCCAGCAGTAAATCCCTCTCCTACGAGCAGTACTTC
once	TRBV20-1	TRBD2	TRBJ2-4	CSARSGAGGLAKNIQYF	TGCAGTGCTAGGAGTGGGGCGGGAGGGCTAGCCAAAAACATTCAGTACTTC
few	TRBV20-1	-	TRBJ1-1	CSARVGNSNTEAFF	TGCAGTGCTAGAGTCGGCAATTCGAACACTGAAGCTTTCTTT
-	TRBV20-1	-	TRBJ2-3	CSASAPRPTDTQYF	TGCAGTGCTAGCGCTCCCCGTCCCACAGATACGCAGTATTTT
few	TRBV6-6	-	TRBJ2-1	CASSYKRDEQFF	TGTGCCAGCAGTTACAAGCGCGATGAGCAGTTCTTC
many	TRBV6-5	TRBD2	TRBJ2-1	CASSSSGSSYNEQFF	TGTGCCAGCAGTTCTAGCGGTAGCTCCTACAATGAGCAGTTCTTC
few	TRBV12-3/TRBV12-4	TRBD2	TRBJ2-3	CASSQGRLAGHTDTQYF	TGTGCCAGCAGTCAAGGTAGACTAGCGGGGCACACAGATACGCAGTATTTT